This T cell receptor beta chain was found in a study of blood T cell repertoires in COVID-19. The wider study: PBMCs, B-cell-depleted T cells, or T cells provided the cDNA or gDNA that made up the material.

Authors' processing steps: Estimation of nucleated cell counts was performed using reference gene primer amplification. Sequencing was performed with immunoSEQ multiplex PCR; in TCRdb, only in-frame clones are kept and a portion is missing. Clone size and the V and J calls come from that table; the DNA yielded D and trimming. The sample consists of approximately 230,000 clones, under 90% of them appearing once. Donors in Cohort 3 counted as recovered after two negative PCRs, clearance, or symptom resolution. The CDR3 loop spans 15 amino acids. V gave up 0 bases and J gave up 3 bases, with 12 bases separating them. CDR1 is SGHRS and CDR2 is YFSETQ in the germline V gene.

The receptor was derived from a man aged 35-49 years who had recovered from COVID-19. This chain joins TRBV5-1 and TRBJ1-1, with a weak D call TRBD1 (6 bases). Sequenced sample: PBMCs or T cells enriched from blood (not recorded which). The CDR3 loop reads CASSLAGVADTEAFF. CDR3 sequence (DNA): TGCGCCAGCAGCTTGGCAGGGGTTGCTGACACTGAAGCTTTCTTT.